This T cell receptor beta chain was sequenced in a study of cytomegalovirus exposure and HLA in healthy donors. Germline lookup yields CDR1 MRHNA and CDR2 SNTAGT. V lost 0 bases and J 7 bases, leaving 9 bases between the germline ends. This CDR3 region has 13 residues. PCR involved 60 Vbeta and 13 Jbeta primers. Generated by immunoSEQ multiplex PCR, the TCRdb table keeps only in-frame clones and is missing some. The sample has about 85,000 clones; 70% to 80% are singletons. The J gene is TRBJ1-1, the V gene TRBV6-4, with no clear D. This TCR derives from a woman between 50 and 59 years old in good health and CMV-seropositive. The sample taken for sequencing was PBMCs. CDR3 nucleotides: TGTGCCAGCAGTGACTCACTTCGCGGTGAAGCTTTCTTT. As protein: CASSDSLRGEAFF.